The present TCR beta chain was sequenced within a study of CD8 T cells in ankylosing spondylitis. Study results and caveats: Within peripheral blood, clones linked to disease were CD8+ and relatively rare.

J lost 5 bases, V lost 0 bases, and 5 bases had no gene match. This CDR3 is 16 amino acids long. CDR1 and CDR2 (germline): KGHSH, LQKENI. A remark on this clonotype: The target antigen is unknown.

Making the TCR beta libraries involved quantitative 5'-RACE with molecular barcodes. TCRdb independently ran MiXCR on the 5' RACE reads; one entry per CDR3 protein. The table records about 160,000 distinct CDR3 sequences, 15% to 20% of them present only once. What was sequenced was blood, either unsorted or a sorted T cell fraction (not recorded which). The chain links TRBV18 to TRBJ1-5; TRBD1 agrees at 9 bases. The receptor's source is a male donor with ankylosing spondylitis or in good health (not recorded which). The CDR3 sequence is CASSPPGTGYDQPQHF. The CDR3 DNA is TGTGCCAGCTCACCACCGGGGACAGGGTACGATCAGCCCCAGCATTTT. Full variable domain (missing parts from reference TRBV18 and TRBJ1-5): NAGVMQNPRHLVRRRGQEARLRCSPMKGHSHVYWYRQLPEEGLKFMVYLQKENIIDESGMPKERFSAEFPKEGPSILRIQQVVRGDSAAYFCASSPPGTGYDQPQHFGDGTRLSIL.